Listed below are T cell receptor beta chains from one sample, sequenced in a study of T cell responses to AZD1222 COVID-19 vaccine. Sequencing used immunoSEQ multiplex PCR; TCRdb keeps in-frame clones, though not all of them. The sample consists of about 140,000 clones, under 95% of them appearing once. The sequences come from peripheral blood, collected on day 0 of AZD1222 vaccination. The source is an adult in good health. The conserved cysteine and the conserved F or W are not part of the CDR3 here. Each record gives: CDR3 protein, J gene, V gene.

cdr3_aa: ASSSDSGLNTEAF; j_call: TRBJ1-1; v_call: TRBV27
cdr3_aa: ASSLTGLAGSTDTQY; j_call: TRBJ2-3; v_call: TRBV7-6
cdr3_aa: ASSLAGLAGVNEQF; j_call: TRBJ2-1; v_call: TRBV7-7
cdr3_aa: ASRDTQGKSSPLH; j_call: TRBJ1-6; v_call: TRBV5-4
cdr3_aa: ASSLALYGTYEQY; j_call: TRBJ2-7; v_call: TRBV7-8
cdr3_aa: ASSLLAAGGAF; j_call: TRBJ1-1; v_call: TRBV7-8
cdr3_aa: ASSLGLDTGELF; j_call: TRBJ2-2; v_call: TRBV7-3
cdr3_aa: ASSTITDTQY; j_call: TRBJ2-3; v_call: TRBV5-4
cdr3_aa: ASSQPGTARDLAKNIQY; j_call: TRBJ2-4; v_call: TRBV23-1
cdr3_aa: ASSSIGTDEKLF; j_call: TRBJ1-4; v_call: TRBV7-9
cdr3_aa: ASSKGQGNYGYT; j_call: TRBJ1-2; v_call: TRBV21-1
cdr3_aa: ASSSRPDPMNTEAF; j_call: TRBJ1-1; v_call: TRBV5-5
cdr3_aa: ASAQSGYDVNQPQH; j_call: TRBJ1-5; v_call: TRBV28
cdr3_aa: ASRKTGRNQPQH; j_call: TRBJ1-5; v_call: TRBV6-5
cdr3_aa: ASSFPRQLSYEQY; j_call: TRBJ2-7; v_call: TRBV28
cdr3_aa: ASIPAGANYGYT; j_call: TRBJ1-2; v_call: TRBV6-6
cdr3_aa: ASSQRQGFGNSPLH; j_call: TRBJ1-6; v_call: TRBV14
cdr3_aa: ASSLARRREGRRAGELF; j_call: TRBJ2-2; v_call: TRBV7-2
cdr3_aa: ASSQTSGNTGELF; j_call: TRBJ2-2; v_call: TRBV13
cdr3_aa: ASSGGIDRAQETQY; j_call: TRBJ2-5; v_call: TRBV2
cdr3_aa: ASGPTRDGTEAF; j_call: TRBJ1-1; v_call: TRBV27
cdr3_aa: AGSRDQGSPLH; j_call: TRBJ1-6; v_call: TRBV2
cdr3_aa: ASSFLGQDTQY; j_call: TRBJ2-3; v_call: TRBV27
cdr3_aa: AWSAGTAYEQY; j_call: TRBJ2-7; v_call: TRBV30
cdr3_aa: ASSMFVGVTYEQY; j_call: TRBJ2-7; v_call: TRBV19